The rows below give T cell receptor beta chains drawn from one sample of a study of response to subunit inactivated influenza vaccine. TCRdb fed the RT-PCR reads into MiXCR, producing one record per CDR3 protein. The data contain about 700,000 distinct CDR3 sequences, 14% of them seen just once; the ten biggest clones take up 6.5% to 8.5%. The material sequenced was PBMCs from blood, taken 14 days before vaccination. These TCRs come from a man aged 50-60 years who received an inactivated influenza vaccine. Each CDR3 is given with its conserved first and last residue. D genes are given only for firm matches. Size tells how often a clone was seen (once, few, many) or the class of an expanded clone, and some rows leave it out.

size	D	J	V	DNA	CDR3
many	.	TRBJ2-1	TRBV20-1	TGCAGTGCCAAAACTGGACAGTACAATGAGCAGTTCTTC	CSAKTGQYNEQFF
.	.	TRBJ2-3	TRBV6-5	TGTGCCAGCAGTTCCCTACCGGCTCGGGTCGGGCGGGCAGATACGCAGTATTTT	CASSSLPARVGRADTQYF
few	.	TRBJ1-4	TRBV7-9	TGTGCCAGCAGGTCGACAGCAACTAATGAAAAACTGTTTTTT	CASRSTATNEKLFF
.	.	TRBJ1-5	TRBV10-3	TGTGCCATCAGCAACGATTCCAATCAGCACCAGCATTTT	CAISNDSNQHQHF
few	TRBD2	TRBJ2-2	TRBV20-1	TGCAGTGCGCCCCCGAGGCTAGCGGGGGGGTTTACCGGGGAGCTGTTTTTT	CSAPPRLAGGFTGELFF
.	.	TRBJ2-3	TRBV19	TGTGCCACCGGGCAGGGCCGCACAGATACGCAGTATTTT	CATGQGRTDTQYF
few	TRBD1	TRBJ1-1	TRBV20-1	TGCAGTGCTAGATCGCTCGACAGGGAAGGTCGGAACACTGAAGCTTTCTTT	CSARSLDREGRNTEAFF
.	TRBD2	TRBJ2-1	TRBV5-1	TGCGCCAGCAGCGCGGGGAGGGAAGCGGGAGACACGAGCTCCTACAATGAGCAGTTCTTC	CASSAGREAGDTSSYNEQFF
few	TRBD1	TRBJ2-5	TRBV12-3/TRBV12-4	TGTGCCAGCAGCCTTGGATCGGGACAGTGGGAGACCCAGTACTTC	CASSLGSGQWETQYF
.	.	TRBJ2-5	TRBV4-1	TGCGCCAGCAGCCAGGTACCTACGCAATGGGGAGAGACCCAGTACTTC	CASSQVPTQWGETQYF
few	.	TRBJ1-6	TRBV5-1	TGCGCCAGCAGCTTGACTTATGGGTCCTATAATTCACCCCTCCACTTT	CASSLTYGSYNSPLHF
few	.	TRBJ1-2	TRBV29-1	TGCAGCGCTGGGGGGGAACTCTATGGCTACACCTTC	CSAGGELYGYTF
few	.	TRBJ2-3	TRBV15	TGTGCCACCAGCAGAGGTGGGGGCACAGATACGCAGTATTTT	CATSRGGGTDTQYF
few	.	TRBJ2-2	TRBV7-9	TGTGCCAGCAGCCCACGGGTAGGGGCGAACACCGGGGAGCTGTTTTTT	CASSPRVGANTGELFF
few	.	TRBJ2-7	TRBV20-1	TGCAGTGCCGGGCCCGGAGGGAGGTGGGACGAGCAGTACTTC	CSAGPGGRWDEQYF
few	.	TRBJ2-6	TRBV4-3	TGCGCCAGCAGCCAAGGGCCAGCATCTGGGGCCAACGTCCTGACTTTC	CASSQGPASGANVLTF
.	.	TRBJ2-5	TRBV5-1	TGCGCCAGCAGCTTGGCACGAGGGGTAGCAGGAACGTACCAAGAGACCCAGTACTTC	CASSLARGVAGTYQETQYF
.	.	TRBJ2-7	TRBV28	TGTGCCAGCAGTCCCCGAACAGAGAGCTCCTACGAGCAGTACTTC	CASSPRTESSYEQYF
few	.	TRBJ2-1	TRBV5-1	TGCGCCAGCAGCTTGGGACGGCCGGAGATAGGTAATGAGCAGTTCTTC	CASSLGRPEIGNEQFF
.	.	TRBJ1-1	TRBV5-1	TGCGCCAGCAGCTTGGCCTCTGGCACTGAAGCTCTCTTT	CASSLASGTEALF
many	.	TRBJ2-1	TRBV13	TGTGCCAGCAGCTGGGGTGATGAGCAGTTCTTC	CASSWGDEQFF
few	.	TRBJ2-7	TRBV4-2	TGTGCCAGCAGCCAAGGACAGGGCGCGGGAAATCGATACGAGCAGTACTTC	CASSQGQGAGNRYEQYF
.	TRBD2	TRBJ2-1	TRBV5-4	TGTGCCAGCAGCTTTTGGGAGGGACGTAGTGAGCAGTTCTTC	CASSFWEGRSEQFF
many	TRBD2	TRBJ2-5	TRBV6-5	TGTGCCAGCAGTTACCCCTCGGGGACTAGCGGGGCCCAGTACTTC	CASSYPSGTSGAQYF
.	.	TRBJ2-7	TRBV7-2	TGTGCCAGCAGCTCCTGGGCTTCGAGCTCCTACGAGCAGTACTTC	CASSSWASSSYEQYF
few	TRBD2	TRBJ2-5	TRBV5-1	TGCGCCAGCAGCTTGACTCAACAGCGGGGACAAGAGACCCAGTACTTC	CASSLTQQRGQETQYF
.	TRBD1	TRBJ1-1	TRBV5-1	TGCGCCAGCATCGGACAGGAGAACACTGAAGCTTTCTTT	CASIGQENTEAFF
few	.	TRBJ2-5	TRBV9	TGTGCCAGCAGCGTAGGAGGGGGACACCAAGAGACCCAGTACTTC	CASSVGGGHQETQYF
.	TRBD2	TRBJ2-1	TRBV9	TGTGCCAGCAGCCCCCATGTAGCGGGAGCCTACAATGAGCAGTTCTTC	CASSPHVAGAYNEQFF
.	TRBD2	TRBJ2-3	TRBV29-1	TGCAGCGACCTAGGGTCTAGCGGAAGCCCTAGCACAGATACGCAGTATTTT	CSDLGSSGSPSTDTQYF
many	.	TRBJ1-1	TRBV12-3/TRBV12-4	TGTGCCAGCAGTTTAGCCGGGGGGGTAGCTTTCTTT	CASSLAGGVAFF
.	TRBD1	TRBJ2-5	TRBV5-4	TGTGCCAGCAGCCCGACAGGGTGGCAAGAGACCCAGTACTTC	CASSPTGWQETQYF
few	TRBD2	TRBJ2-2	TRBV11-2	TGTATAGCGGGGGCCACCGGGGAGCTGTTTTTT	CIAGATGELFF